The entry that follows covers one T cell receptor beta chain sequence. It was uncontrolled infection, other autoimmune disease, pregnancy or lactation that excluded patients. This sample stems from a study of T cells in Graves' hyperthyroidism and ophthalmopathy. The overall study: Peripheral blood specimens were obtained at initial diagnosis, prior to any treatment.

The TCR beta CDR3 regions underwent amplification using RNA transcripts as the source. An initial round of RT-PCR targeting the TCR CDR3 relied on the HTBI primer set. TCRdb reprocessed the multiplex PCR reads with MiXCR, giving one entry per CDR3 protein. Here the sample spans 500,000 to 750,000 distinct CDR3 sequences, 15% to 18% being singletons. The clonotype comes from a woman aged 30 to 39 with Graves' hyperthyroidism. Material for sequencing was blood.

CDR3 DNA: TGTGCCAGCAGGCCACTAGGGGCCTCCTACGAGCAGTACTTC. Translating gives CASRPLGASYEQYF. V usage is TRBV12-3 or TRBV12-4 and J usage is TRBJ2-7; TRBD1 or TRBD2 may be the D gene (5 bases each). Trimming removed 6 bases from V and 0 bases from J, with 12 bases in between. This CDR3 comprises 14 residues.